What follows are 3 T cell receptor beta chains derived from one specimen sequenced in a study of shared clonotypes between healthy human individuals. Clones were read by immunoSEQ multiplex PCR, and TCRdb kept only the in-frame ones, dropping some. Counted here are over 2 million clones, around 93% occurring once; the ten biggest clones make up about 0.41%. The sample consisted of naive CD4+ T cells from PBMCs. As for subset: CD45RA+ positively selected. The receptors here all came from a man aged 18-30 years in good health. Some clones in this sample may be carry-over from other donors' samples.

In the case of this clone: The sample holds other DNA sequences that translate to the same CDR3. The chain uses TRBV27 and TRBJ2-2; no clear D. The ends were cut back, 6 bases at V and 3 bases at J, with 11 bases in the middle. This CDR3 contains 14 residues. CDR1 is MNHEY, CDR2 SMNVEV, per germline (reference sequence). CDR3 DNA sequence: TGTGCCAGCAGGGCTCCCCGGGACACCGGGGAGCTGTTTTTT. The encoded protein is CASRAPRDTGELFF.

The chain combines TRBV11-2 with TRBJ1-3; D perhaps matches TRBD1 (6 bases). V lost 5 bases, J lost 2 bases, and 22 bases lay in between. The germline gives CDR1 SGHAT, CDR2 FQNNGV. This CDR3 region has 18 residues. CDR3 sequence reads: CASSNSPRGGLTGNTIYF. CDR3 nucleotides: TGTGCCAGCAGCAACTCGCCGCGGGGGGGGCTTACTGGAAACACCATATATTTT. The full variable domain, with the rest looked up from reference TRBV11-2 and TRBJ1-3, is EAGVAQSPRYKIIEKRQSVAFWCNPISGHATLYWYQQILGQGPKLLIQFQNNGVVDDSQLPKDRFSAERLKGVDSTLKIQPAKLEDSAVYLCASSNSPRGGLTGNTIYFGEGSWLTVV.

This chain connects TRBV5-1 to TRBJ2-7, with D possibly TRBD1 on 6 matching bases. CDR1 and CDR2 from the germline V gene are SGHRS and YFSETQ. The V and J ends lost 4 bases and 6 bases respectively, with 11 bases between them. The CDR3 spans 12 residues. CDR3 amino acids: CASSEQGPEQYF. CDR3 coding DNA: TGCGCCAGCAGCGAACAGGGACCCGAGCAGTACTTC.